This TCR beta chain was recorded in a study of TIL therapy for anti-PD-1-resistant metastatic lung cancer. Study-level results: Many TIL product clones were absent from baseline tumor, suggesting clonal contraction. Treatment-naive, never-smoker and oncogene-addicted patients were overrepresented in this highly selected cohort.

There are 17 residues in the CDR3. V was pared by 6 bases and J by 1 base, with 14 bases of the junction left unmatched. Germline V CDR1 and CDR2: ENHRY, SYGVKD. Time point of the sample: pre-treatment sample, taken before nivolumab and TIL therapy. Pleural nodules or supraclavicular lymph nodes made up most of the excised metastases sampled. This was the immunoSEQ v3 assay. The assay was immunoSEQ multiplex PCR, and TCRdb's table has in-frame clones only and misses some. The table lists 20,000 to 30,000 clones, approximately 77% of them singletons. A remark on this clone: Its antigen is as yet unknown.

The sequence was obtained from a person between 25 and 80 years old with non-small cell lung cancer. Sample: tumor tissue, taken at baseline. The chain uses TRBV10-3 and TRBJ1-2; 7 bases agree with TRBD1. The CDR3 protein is CAIRPTIRGLDNYGYTF. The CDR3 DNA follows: TGTGCCATCAGGCCTACGATAAGGGGGCTCGATAACTATGGCTACACCTTC.